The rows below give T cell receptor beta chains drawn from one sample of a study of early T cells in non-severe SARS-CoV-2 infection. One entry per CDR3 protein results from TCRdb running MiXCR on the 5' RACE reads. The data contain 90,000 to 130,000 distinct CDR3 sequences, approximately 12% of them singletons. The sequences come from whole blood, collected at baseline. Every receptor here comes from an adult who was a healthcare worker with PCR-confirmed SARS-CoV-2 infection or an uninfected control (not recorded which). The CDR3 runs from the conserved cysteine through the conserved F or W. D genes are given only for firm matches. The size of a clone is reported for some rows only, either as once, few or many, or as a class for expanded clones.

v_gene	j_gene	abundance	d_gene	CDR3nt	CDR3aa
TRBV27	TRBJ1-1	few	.	TGTGCCAGCAGTTTCTCCGGGACACTTACTGAAGCTTTCTTT	CASSFSGTLTEAFF
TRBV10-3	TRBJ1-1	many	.	TGTGCCACCCCGGACCTTTACGAAGCTTTCTTT	CATPDLYEAFF
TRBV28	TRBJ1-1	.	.	TGTGCCAGCAGTTTATTTGCCAACACTGAAGCTTTCTTT	CASSLFANTEAFF
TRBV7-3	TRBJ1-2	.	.	TGTGCCAGCAGCTTAGCAGGGGCCCCCACCCTCTATGGCTACACCTTC	CASSLAGAPTLYGYTF
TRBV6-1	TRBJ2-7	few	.	TGTGCCAGCAGGGTCGCAGGGCTTCCCTACGAGCAGTACTTC	CASRVAGLPYEQYF
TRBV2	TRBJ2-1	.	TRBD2	TGTGCCAGCAGTGGTCCCCTAGCGGGAGGGTACAATGAGCAGTTCTTC	CASSGPLAGGYNEQFF
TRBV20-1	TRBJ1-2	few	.	TGCAGTGCTTTCCCAGGGGTGGTCTATGGCTACACCTTC	CSAFPGVVYGYTF
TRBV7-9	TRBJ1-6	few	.	TGTGCCAGCAGCTTAGGAGGGAGGGATAATTCACCCCTCCACTTT	CASSLGGRDNSPLHF
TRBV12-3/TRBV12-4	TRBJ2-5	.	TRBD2	TGTGCCAGCAGTGCCAGACTAGCGGGGGTGGAGACCCAGTACTTC	CASSARLAGVETQYF
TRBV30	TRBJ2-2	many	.	TGTGCCTGGAGTGTCTCCTTAGGGGCCGCGAACACCGGGGAGCTGTTTTTT	CAWSVSLGAANTGELFF
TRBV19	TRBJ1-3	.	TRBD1	TGTGCCAGCATGGACAGGGCCGGAAACACCATATATTTT	CASMDRAGNTIYF
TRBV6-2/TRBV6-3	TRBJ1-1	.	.	TGTGCCAGCAGTTCAGTTGGGGGTACTGAAGCTTTCTTT	CASSSVGGTEAFF
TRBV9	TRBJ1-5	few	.	TGTGCCAGCAGCGTATCAGGCAGTCGCAATCAGCCCCAGCATTTT	CASSVSGSRNQPQHF
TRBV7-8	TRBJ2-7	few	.	TGTGCCAGCAGCCCAGACTTCGGTTACGAGCAGTACTTC	CASSPDFGYEQYF
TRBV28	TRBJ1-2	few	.	TGTGCCAGCAGTAACGGGGGATCCAACTATGGCTACACCTTC	CASSNGGSNYGYTF
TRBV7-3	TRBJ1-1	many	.	TGTGCCAGCAGCTTCACGTGGGGTGGTGAAGCTTTCTTT	CASSFTWGGEAFF
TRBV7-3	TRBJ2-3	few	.	TGTGCCAGCAGCTTAAGAGGGAGCAGGACAGATACGCAGTATTTT	CASSLRGSRTDTQYF
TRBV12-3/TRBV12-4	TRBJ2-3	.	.	TGTGCCAGCAGTTTCGGCGACGGGGATACGCAGTATTTT	CASSFGDGDTQYF
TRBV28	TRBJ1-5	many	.	TGTGCCAGCAGTCCTAACTTTGCTCAGCCCCAGCATTTT	CASSPNFAQPQHF
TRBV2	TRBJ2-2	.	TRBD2	TGTGCCAGCACGACCTACCCTAGCGGGTCCGGGGAGCTGTTTTTT	CASTTYPSGSGELFF
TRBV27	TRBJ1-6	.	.	TGTGCCAGCAGTTTAAGGAGCTCCTATAATTCACCCCTCCACTTT	CASSLRSSYNSPLHF
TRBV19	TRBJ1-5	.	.	TGTGCCAGTAGTATAGGAGTTTATAGCAATCAGCCCCAGCATTTT	CASSIGVYSNQPQHF
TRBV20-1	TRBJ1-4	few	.	TGCAGTGCTCCCGGGACACCGAGGGAAAAACTGTTTTTT	CSAPGTPREKLFF